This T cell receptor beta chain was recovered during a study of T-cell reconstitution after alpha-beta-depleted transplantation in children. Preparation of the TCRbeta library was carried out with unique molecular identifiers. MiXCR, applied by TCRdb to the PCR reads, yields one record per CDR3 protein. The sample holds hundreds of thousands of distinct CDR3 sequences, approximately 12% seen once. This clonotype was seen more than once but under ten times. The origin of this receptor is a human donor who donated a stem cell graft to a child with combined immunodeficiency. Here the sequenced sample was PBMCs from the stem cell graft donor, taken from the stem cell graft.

The CDR3 DNA reads TGCAGTGCTAGTAGTGTCAGGGGGTACAATGAGCAGTTCTTC. Its translation is CSASSVRGYNEQFF. The chain recombines TRBV20-1 with TRBJ2-1, with TRBD1 matching over 7 bases. This CDR3 is built from 14 residues. J gave up 4 bases and V 3 bases, and 6 bases lay outside the gene matches. Germline-derived CDR1 and CDR2 are DFQATT and SNEGSKA (reference sequence).